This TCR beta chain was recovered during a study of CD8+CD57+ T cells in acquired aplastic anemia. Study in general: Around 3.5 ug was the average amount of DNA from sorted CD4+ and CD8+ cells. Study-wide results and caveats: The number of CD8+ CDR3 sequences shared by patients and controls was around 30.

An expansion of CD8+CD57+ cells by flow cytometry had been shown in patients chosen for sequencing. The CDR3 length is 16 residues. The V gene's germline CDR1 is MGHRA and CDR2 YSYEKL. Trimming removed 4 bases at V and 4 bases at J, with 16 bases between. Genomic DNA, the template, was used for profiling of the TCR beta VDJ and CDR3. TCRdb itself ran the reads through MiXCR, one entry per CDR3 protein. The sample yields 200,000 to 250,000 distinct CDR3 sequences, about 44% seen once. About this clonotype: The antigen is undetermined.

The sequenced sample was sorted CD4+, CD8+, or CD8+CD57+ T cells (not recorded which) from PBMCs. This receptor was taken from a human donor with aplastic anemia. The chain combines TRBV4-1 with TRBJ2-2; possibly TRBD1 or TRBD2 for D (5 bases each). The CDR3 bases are TGCGCCAGCAGCCCCTTCTTTGGGGGTGGCACCGGGGAGCTGTTTTTT. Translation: CASSPFFGGGTGELFF.